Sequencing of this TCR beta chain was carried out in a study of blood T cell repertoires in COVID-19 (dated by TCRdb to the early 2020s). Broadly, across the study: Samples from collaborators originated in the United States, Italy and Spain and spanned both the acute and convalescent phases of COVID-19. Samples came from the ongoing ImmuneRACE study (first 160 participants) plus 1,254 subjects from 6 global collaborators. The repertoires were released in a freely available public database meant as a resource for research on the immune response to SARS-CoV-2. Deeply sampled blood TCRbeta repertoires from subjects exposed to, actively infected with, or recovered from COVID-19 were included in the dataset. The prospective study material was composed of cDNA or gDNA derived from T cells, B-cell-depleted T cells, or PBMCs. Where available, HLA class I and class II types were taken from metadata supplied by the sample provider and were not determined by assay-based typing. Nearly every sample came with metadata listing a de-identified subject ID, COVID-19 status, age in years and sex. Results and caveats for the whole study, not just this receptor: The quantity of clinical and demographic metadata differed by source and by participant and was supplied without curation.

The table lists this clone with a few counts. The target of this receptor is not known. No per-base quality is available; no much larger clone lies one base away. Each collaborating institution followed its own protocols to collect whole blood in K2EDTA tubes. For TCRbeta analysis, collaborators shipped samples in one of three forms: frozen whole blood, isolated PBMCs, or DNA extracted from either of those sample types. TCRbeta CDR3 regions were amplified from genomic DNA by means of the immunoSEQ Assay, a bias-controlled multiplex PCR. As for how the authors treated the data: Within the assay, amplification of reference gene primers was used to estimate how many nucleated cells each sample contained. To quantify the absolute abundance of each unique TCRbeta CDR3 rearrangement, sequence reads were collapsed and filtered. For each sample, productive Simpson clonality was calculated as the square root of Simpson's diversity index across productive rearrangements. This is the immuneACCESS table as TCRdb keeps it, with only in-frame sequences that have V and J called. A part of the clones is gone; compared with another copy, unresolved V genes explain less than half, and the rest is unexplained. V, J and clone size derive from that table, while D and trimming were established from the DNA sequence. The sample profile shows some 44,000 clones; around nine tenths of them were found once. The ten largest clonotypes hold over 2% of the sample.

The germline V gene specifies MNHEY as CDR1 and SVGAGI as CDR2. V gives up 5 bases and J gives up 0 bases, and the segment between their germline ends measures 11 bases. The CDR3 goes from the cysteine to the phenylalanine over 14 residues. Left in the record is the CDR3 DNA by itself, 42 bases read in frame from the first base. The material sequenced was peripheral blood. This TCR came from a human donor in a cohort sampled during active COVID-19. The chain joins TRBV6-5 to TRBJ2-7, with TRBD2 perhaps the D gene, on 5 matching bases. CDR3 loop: CASSLRAGSYEQYF. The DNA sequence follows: TGTGCCAGCAGTCTGAGGGCAGGCTCCTACGAGCAGTACTTC.